This entry lists 12 T cell receptor beta chains sequenced from one sample in a study of blood T cell repertoires in COVID-19. The data were produced by immunoSEQ multiplex PCR, yet TCRdb's version contains in-frame clones alone and is incomplete. The table has 90,000 to 120,000 clones, roughly 83% seen once. Sequenced material: peripheral blood. Source of these receptors: a human donor in a cohort sampled during active COVID-19.

The rearrangement uses TRBV7-8 and TRBJ1-1; D not resolved. Between the trimmed V and J ends, which lost 5 bases and 4 bases, there was a span of 17 bases. The CDR3 consists of 15 residues. Germline lookup yields CDR1 SGHVS and CDR2 FQNEAQ. The DNA for the CDR3 is TGTGCCAGCAGCCCACTGGAATTCACGGGCACTGAAGCTTTCTTT. The encoded protein is CASSPLEFTGTEAFF.

This clone was seen a handful of times. The chain joins TRBV7-2 to TRBJ1-2; 8 bases match TRBD1. V lost 3 bases and J lost 7; bases outside the gene matches: 10. This CDR3 is 15 amino acids long. Germline V gene lookup returns CDR1 SGHTA and CDR2 FQGNSA. Here the CDR3 DNA reads TGTGCCAGCAGCTTGGCGATGACAGGGGATAGTGGCTACACCTTC. It specifies CASSLAMTGDSGYTF.

CDR3 nucleotides: TGCGCCAGCAGCTGGGAGACAGGCCCCTACGAGCAGTACTTC. This encodes CASSWETGPYEQYF. The gene calls are TRBV5-1 and TRBJ2-7; TRBD1 might be the D (6 bases). Germline V gene sequence: CDR1 SGHRS, CDR2 YFSETQ. This CDR3 has 14 amino acids. Trimming took off 3 bases at V and 2 bases at J, with 12 bases between the two ends.

The rearrangement joins TRBV5-1 to TRBJ2-2, with D maybe TRBD1 (5 bases). The V end was cut by 1 base, the J end by 2 bases, with 18 bases between. In germline, CDR1 is SGHRS, CDR2 YFSETQ. CDR3 length: 18 amino acids. This chain's CDR3 is CASSLFSGSPLNTGELFF. The CDR3 bases are TGCGCCAGCAGCTTGTTTTCAGGGTCACCACTAAACACCGGGGAGCTGTTTTTT.

This clone was recorded once. The rearrangement links TRBV3-1 (or the pseudogene TRBV3-2) to TRBJ2-2, with D maybe TRBD2 (6 bases). The CDR3 contains 15 residues. Germline CDR1 is LGHDT and CDR2 is YNNKEL (reference sequence). Trimming pared 0 bases from V and 4 bases from J, leaving 9 bases between. The CDR3 region is CASSQDLGGTGELFF. The DNA of the CDR3 is TGTGCCAGCAGCCAAGATCTGGGGGGCACCGGGGAGCTGTTTTTT.

This chain links TRBV10-3 with TRBJ2-2; D is perhaps TRBD2 (5 bases). CDR1 and CDR2 (germline): ENHRY, SYGVKD. V lost 6 bases to trimming and J lost 0 bases, with 11 bases between them. The CDR3 totals 15 residues. DNA of the CDR3: TGTGCCATCAGCCCGGGGTACGCGAACACCGGGGAGCTGTTTTTT. It specifies CAISPGYANTGELFF.

V gene TRBV4-3 combines with J gene TRBJ2-1; D may be TRBD2 (6 bases). V lost 1 base and J 4 bases, leaving 17 bases between the germline ends. The CDR3 consists of 17 residues. The V gene's germline CDR1 is LGHNA and CDR2 YSLEER. The CDR3 DNA reads as TGCGCCAGCAGCCAAGCTCTTGGCGGGACCTTATACAATGAGCAGTTCTTC. The encoded protein is CASSQALGGTLYNEQFF.

This clone was counted once. V is TRBV12-3 or TRBV12-4 and J is TRBJ1-1, with TRBD1 as a possible D gene (5 bases). V was trimmed by 6 bases and J by 4 bases, leaving 12 bases between them. CDR3 size: 13 residues. CDR3 sequence (DNA): TGTGCCAGCAGCCCCCAGGGTCCCACTGAAGCTTTCTTT. Its translation: CASSPQGPTEAFF.

This clone was found a few times. The chain recombines TRBV19 with TRBJ1-1; TRBD1 aligns across 9 bases. There are 19 residues in the CDR3. The V segment lost 1 base and the J segment 1 base; nucleotides outside the gene matches: 13. The germline V gene encodes CDR1 LNHDA and CDR2 SQIVND (reference sequence). CDR3 sequence: CASSIGQGGFFSGNTEAFF. The CDR3, as DNA: TGTGCCAGTAGTATAGGACAGGGGGGCTTTTTTTCTGGGAACACTGAAGCTTTCTTT.

Of note for this clone: Germline and junction disagree at one end, which may indicate a read error. This rearrangement joins TRBV4-3 to TRBJ1-4, with 8 bases matching TRBD1. The CDR3 is 13 residues long. Germline CDR1 and CDR2: LGHNA and YSLEER. CDR3 coding DNA: TGCGCCAGCAGCCAAGGGTTGTGGCAGGGGGCAGATTTT. Its translation is CASSQGLWQGADF.

The chain links TRBV6-5 to TRBJ1-5; 7 bases are shared with TRBD1. Per the germline V gene, CDR1 is MNHEY and CDR2 is SVGAGI. The CDR3 is made up of 16 amino acids. The ends lost 4 bases at V and 0 bases at J; junction bases unmatched: 6. The CDR3 reads CASSSKTGISNQPQHF. CDR3 nucleotides: TGTGCCAGCAGTTCAAAGACAGGGATTAGCAATCAGCCCCAGCATTTT.

V and J are TRBV12-3 or TRBV12-4 and TRBJ2-1; 7 bases map to TRBD1. The length of the CDR3 is 13 residues. J gave up 7 bases and V 6 bases, and 6 bases lay outside the gene matches. For the CDR3, the DNA is TGTGCCAGCAGCTTAATACAGGGGAATGAGCAGTTCTTC. Translated: CASSLIQGNEQFF.